The present T cell receptor beta chain was sequenced within a study of cytomegalovirus exposure and HLA in healthy donors (dated by TCRdb to the late 2010s). Background on the whole study: An earlier analysis of more than 550 of the donors reported roughly 300 Gb of sequence data and 95 million to 140 million unique TCR beta sequences obtained from around 190 million T cells. Roughly 300 gigabases of sequencing data and 80 million or so unique TCR sequences were included in an early release covering around 600 HLA-typed donors. Of the 300 to 500 genotyped donors, less than 90% were placed in the genetic ancestry cluster associated with self-reported Caucasian donors. The study aimed to test whether cataloging public T cell receptors could reveal signatures of past pathogen exposure. The study used immunosequencing to profile the T cell repertoires of 666 subjects and linked those repertoires to cytomegalovirus serostatus. Besides the first cohort of 666 subjects, a separate validation cohort made up of 120 different subjects was used. The study combined high-throughput TCR immunosequencing, statistical association of individual TCRs with disease status, and machine learning to predict cytomegalovirus infection status. A later analysis re-examined previously published TCR beta repertoires from more than 600 donors and added high-resolution HLA genotyping to investigate patterns of TCR occurrence. In the later analysis, no new phenotypic data were used to find candidate immune exposures; instead, reliance was placed on TCR beta sequences and their occurrence across donors. An earlier analysis of 587 of the donors used high-throughput TCR beta sequencing to judge whether each TCR beta V gene segment behaved as functional or pseudogenic. Donor age, sex, ethnicity and CMV serostatus were compiled alongside the repertoire data. In a later genetic analysis, genome-wide SNP genotypes for about 65% of the 666 donors were used, and that subset was treated as a discovery cohort. Every discovery cohort repertoire had been produced on one sequencing platform. Both class I and class II loci were covered by HLA typing, at four-digit resolution. Typing coverage differed by locus: A, B, C, DRB1 and DQB1 were typed in about 620-630 donors, DQA1 in approximately 520, DPA1 in approximately 600, and DPB1 in around 440. Because of strong linkage in the cohort, roughly five DR-DQ haplotypes were treated as single units for association and clustering. Among approximately 370 genotyped donors of the cohort, an average of approximately 220,000 unique TCR beta nucleotide sequences was sequenced per donor, of which 15% to 20% were non-productive. Paper-wide results and their limitations: The cohort was sequenced for TCR beta chains only, and without alpha or paired-chain data the features that could be detected were limited. When HLA alleles, especially DR and DQ, strongly co-occurred, attributing TCR associations to individual alleles was difficult. Correlated functional status among segregating V segments might reflect linkage disequilibrium, but an unknown experimental factor could not be ruled out. A later analysis found that HLA-associated TCR beta chains were more clonally expanded and had lower generation probabilities than equally common non-associated chains. The authors suggested that the approach could potentially be generalized to other disease states and immunological phenotypes. The classifier was reported to diagnose cytomegalovirus status with high specificity and sensitivity in both the original cohort and the validation cohort. Most TCR sequences were observed very rarely across donors, whereas some public TCRs were present in many individuals. A further reported finding was that TCR beta sequences accurately predicted the HLA-A and HLA-B alleles for most subjects in the first cohort. Because some donors lacked HLA typing at each locus, the association tests relied only on the typed subset. In an earlier analysis of approximately 590 of the donors, most TCR beta V segments appeared in productive rearrangements about 90% or about 30% of the time, broadly matching IMGT annotations. A later genetic analysis associated a missense DCLRE1C variant with V-gene and J-gene trimming of TCR beta chains, and an independent cohort replicated the association. Sequencing depth was assumed to be roughly uniform across donors in the presence/absence analyses, though that assumption may not hold. According to a later analysis, most CMV-associated TCR beta chains appeared to be HLA-restricted, and the HLA associations seemed to be driven largely by CMV exposure. A total of about 180 TCR beta chains were listed by the study as associated with cytomegalovirus. Some IMGT-functional V segments, including TRBV6-2 and TRBV6-3, could not be distinguished by the 87-base-pair reads and were therefore excluded. At a false discovery rate of 0.05, a later analysis linked some 18,000 TCR beta sequences to specific HLA alleles. Three of the identified cytomegalovirus-associated TCR beta chains were confirmed in vitro to be specific for cytomegalovirus antigens. In a later analysis, TCR association rates were found to vary across HLA loci, with the most associated TCRs seen for DRB1 alleles and the fewest for HLA-C alleles. A group of highly shared sequence variants was considered likely to be a technical artifact of the sequencing pipeline. Several of the top co-occurrence clusters appeared to be linked to parvovirus B19, influenza, CMV and Epstein-Barr virus, according to a later analysis. For the cohort, immune exposure information was limited to CMV serostatus. According to a later genetic analysis, donors in an Asian-associated ancestry cluster had fewer N-insertions in productive TCRs than the approximately 690-donor mean. About 15 rarely observed V segments, including chromosome 9 orphons, were excluded from the earlier analysis of approximately 500 of the donors because counts were too low.

Library prep was done by the immunoSEQ multiplex PCR assay. A mixture of 60 forward primers for TCR Vbeta segments and 13 reverse primers for TCR Jbeta segments was used in the multiplex PCR. A multiplex PCR assay on genomic DNA amplified the CDR3 region of rearranged TCR beta genes. The Illumina HiSeq System was used to sequence the amplified TCR beta libraries as 87-base-pair reads. Under the source paper's analysis protocol: A later analysis tallied 75 million to 95 million unique TCR beta chains across the 700 or so repertoires, and approximately 9.9 million of those chains were shared by two or more donors. Raw reads were error-corrected and collapsed into unique sequences by a nearest-neighbor algorithm in which closely related sequences were merged to remove PCR and sequencing errors. V, D and J gene segments were assigned by aligning CDR3 sequences to IMGT reference sequences. For a sequence to be retained, a match of at least six nucleotides was required to both a V gene segment and a J gene segment. A rearrangement was called productive if the CDR3 had no stop codons and remained in frame with V and J, and every other rearrangement was called non-productive. Following IMGT convention, CDR3 was defined as the stretch from the second conserved V-encoded cysteine up to the conserved J-encoded phenylalanine. The earlier analysis of some 600 of the donors excluded sequences that lacked an unambiguous match to a single V gene segment. In an earlier analysis of approximately 500 of the donors, a V segment was called functional when productive rearrangements were above 56.7%, and segregating when the standard deviation between donors exceeded 5%. A statistical classification framework was built for diagnosing cytomegalovirus status from the catalog of TCR beta chain sequences. V and J gene assignment, in a later analysis, came from comparing TCR nucleotide sequences with IMGT/GENE-DB human TR gene sequences. The TCRdist pipeline was used in a later analysis to assign CDR3 sequences and most-parsimonious VDJ recombination scenarios. In a later analysis, every TCR beta chain was defined by the combination of its CDR3 amino acid sequence and its V-gene family, and reads without a unique V-gene family were dropped. A later analysis removed 592 highly shared, low-generation-probability nucleotide sequences to deal with suspected cross-contamination and a sequencing artifact. In a later analysis, a clonal expansion index was calculated for each public chain from normalized within-repertoire ranks of inferred template counts. Generation probabilities in a later analysis came from a VDJ recombination model fitted to out-of-frame rearrangements, and those results were checked against IGoR. In a later analysis, hypergeometric tests were used to score TCR-TCR, TCR-HLA and TCR-CMV co-occurrence, with a repertoire-size bias correction applied to TCR pairs. In a later analysis, false discovery rates were estimated by permuting HLA or CMV assignments 20 times. In a later analysis, co-occurring TCRs were grouped using DBSCAN, and TCRdist sequence similarity was added for clustering within HLA-allele-positive subsets. Repertoires with fewer than 30,000 or more than 120,000 public chains, plus five repertoires with anomalous nucleotide sharing, were excluded from co-occurrence clustering. TCRdb limited this immuneACCESS table to in-frame rearrangements with V and J called. A share of clones is missing; checked studies link under half to unresolved V genes, and the rest is unexplained. D and trimming come from the DNA, and the V and J calls and clone size come from that table. This sample holds around 150,000 clones; roughly two thirds were observed only once. The leading ten clones occupy around 15% of the sample.

This clone was seen more than once but under ten times. What this receptor recognizes is not known. No base quality information exists; no much larger clone differs at one position. Spanning cysteine to phenylalanine, the CDR3 consists of 15 amino acids. The kept DNA is CDR3 alone, 45 bases in frame from the first base. CDR1 and CDR2 are read off the germline V gene (reference sequence) as GTSNPN and SVGIG. Ends trimmed: V by 2 bases, J by 0 bases; bases unmatched to a gene: 2. The cohort was made up of several hundred healthy bone marrow donors. Cohort members were all nominally healthy when sampled, although unrecorded immune exposures were likely present. CMV serostatus was recorded as positive for some 300 and negative for about 55% of the 666 cohort members, whereas no CMV serostatus was recorded for the donor in question. A peripheral blood sample was collected from each donor, and TCR beta sequencing was performed on peripheral blood mononuclear cells. Genomic DNA was extracted from the blood cell samples with the Qiagen DNeasy Blood Extraction Kit.

The source material was PBMCs. The rearrangement joined TRBV30 to TRBJ2-1, and 9 junctional nucleotides match TRBD2. This sequence was found in a human donor in good health. The CDR3 is CAWSFSGSSYNEQFF. The DNA sequence is as follows: TGTGCCTGGAGTTTTAGCGGGAGCTCCTACAATGAGCAGTTCTTC.